The present T cell receptor beta chain was sequenced within a study of control samples from healthy donors and cancer patients. TCRdb keeps only in-frame clones here, not all; method: immunoSEQ multiplex PCR. Among 54,000 or so clones listed, 90% to 95% were seen once. The source material was blood. The TCR sequence derives from a man younger than 45 in good health.

CDR3 residues: CASSLGFQGAYEQYF. The CDR3, as DNA: TGTGCCAGCAGCTTGGGTTTCCAGGGAGCCTACGAGCAGTACTTC. The chain joins TRBV5-5 to TRBJ2-7; D might be TRBD1 or TRBD2, each matching 5 bases. The ends were cut back, 0 bases at V and 2 bases at J, with 12 bases in the middle. The CDR3 covers 15 residues. CDR1 is SGHKS, CDR2 YYEKEE, per germline (reference sequence).